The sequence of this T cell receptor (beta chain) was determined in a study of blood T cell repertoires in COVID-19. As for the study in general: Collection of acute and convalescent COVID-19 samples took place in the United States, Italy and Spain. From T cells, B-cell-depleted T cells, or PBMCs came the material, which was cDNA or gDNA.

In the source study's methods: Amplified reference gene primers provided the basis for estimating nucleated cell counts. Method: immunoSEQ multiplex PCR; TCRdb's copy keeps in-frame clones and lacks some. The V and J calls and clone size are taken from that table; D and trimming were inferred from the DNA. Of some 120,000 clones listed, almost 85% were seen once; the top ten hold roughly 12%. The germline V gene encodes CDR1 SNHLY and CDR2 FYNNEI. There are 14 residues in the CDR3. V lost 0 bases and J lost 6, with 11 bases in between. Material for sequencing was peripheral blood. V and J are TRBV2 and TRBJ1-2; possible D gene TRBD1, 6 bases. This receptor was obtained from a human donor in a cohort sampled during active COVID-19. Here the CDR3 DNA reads TGTGCCAGCAGTGAAGCCCGTACAGGGAATGGCTACACCTTC. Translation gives CASSEARTGNGYTF.